This record covers a single TCR beta chain. The specificity of this receptor is unknown. It has no much larger one-base neighbor in the sample; base qualities were not kept. No treatment had been received by any patient before thyroid surgery. Patient clinical samples collected from about 2012 to 2018 were retrospectively analysed using T-cell receptor beta sequencing. CDR1 MNHNS and CDR2 SASEGT are derived from the germline V gene. Trimming at the junction amounts to 6 bases on V and 6 bases on J, and the germline ends lie 15 bases apart. The CDR3 sequence holds 13 residues, the cysteine and phenylalanine included. The entry retains the CDR3 DNA only, 39 bases that are in frame from base 1. The sample belongs to a study of metastatic and nonmetastatic thyroid tumors (dated by TCRdb to the early 2020s). Describing the broader study: The researchers compared repertoires between peripheral blood samples and tumor or nodule tissue samples from patients with malignant or benign thyroid disease. General study outcomes and caveats: In both blood and tumor samples, malignant tumors were reported to have significantly higher TCR beta diversity than benign nodules.

Receptor amplification or capture employed PCR. Sequencing was carried out with an Illumina HiSeq 4000. High-throughput sequencing was used to profile the CDR3 region of the TCR beta-chain in every patient. As for how the authors treated the data: CDR3 differences across clinicopathological groups were used to build a classifier for discriminating distant-metastatic papillary thyroid cancer patients. Repertoire diversity was assessed with the Shannon index, and tumor-blood repertoire similarity with the Morisita-Horn index. The public reads were run again by TCRdb, first through fastp at Q25 and then through MiXCR, and only productive beta chains were kept. These V and J calls are TCRdb output, not the study's own analysis. Counted in this sample were 15,000 to 20,000 clones; 31% of them appeared once. The ten largest account for 10% of the sample.

The chain employs TRBV6-1 and TRBJ2-7; the D gene is perhaps TRBD2, from 7 matching bases. The receptor was isolated from a female donor with papillary thyroid cancer or a benign thyroid nodule (not recorded which). Some clones in this sample may be carry-over from other donors' samples. Sequencing was performed on blood. The nucleotides are TGTGCCAGCAGAAACCCTGGGGGGGCCGAGCAGTACTTC. This sequence encodes CASRNPGGAEQYF.